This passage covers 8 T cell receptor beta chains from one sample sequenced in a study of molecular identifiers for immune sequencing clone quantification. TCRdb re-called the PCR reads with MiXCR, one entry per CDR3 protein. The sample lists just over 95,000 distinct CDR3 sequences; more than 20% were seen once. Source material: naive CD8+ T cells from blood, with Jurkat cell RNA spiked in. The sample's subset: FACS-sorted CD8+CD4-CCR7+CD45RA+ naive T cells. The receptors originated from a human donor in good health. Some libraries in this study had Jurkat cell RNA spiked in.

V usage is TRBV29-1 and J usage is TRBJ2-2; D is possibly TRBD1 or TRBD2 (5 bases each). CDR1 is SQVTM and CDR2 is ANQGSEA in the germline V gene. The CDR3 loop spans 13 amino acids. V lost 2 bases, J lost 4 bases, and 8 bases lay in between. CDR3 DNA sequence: TGCAGCGTTGAAAGGGGAGCCACCGGGGAGCTGTTTTTT. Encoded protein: CSVERGATGELFF.

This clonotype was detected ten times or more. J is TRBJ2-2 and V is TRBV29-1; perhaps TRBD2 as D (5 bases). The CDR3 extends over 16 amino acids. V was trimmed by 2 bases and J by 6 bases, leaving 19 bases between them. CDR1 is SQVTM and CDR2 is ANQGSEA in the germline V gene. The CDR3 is CSVELYGNGVAGELFF. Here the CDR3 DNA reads TGCAGCGTTGAACTCTACGGGAACGGTGTGGCCGGGGAGCTGTTTTTT.

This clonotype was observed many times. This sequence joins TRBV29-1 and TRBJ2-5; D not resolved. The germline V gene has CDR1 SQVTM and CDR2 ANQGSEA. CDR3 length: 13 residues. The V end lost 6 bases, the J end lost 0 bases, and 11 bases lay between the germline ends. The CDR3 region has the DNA TGCAGCGTAGATTCAGAACACCAAGAGACCCAGTACTTC. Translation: CSVDSEHQETQYF.

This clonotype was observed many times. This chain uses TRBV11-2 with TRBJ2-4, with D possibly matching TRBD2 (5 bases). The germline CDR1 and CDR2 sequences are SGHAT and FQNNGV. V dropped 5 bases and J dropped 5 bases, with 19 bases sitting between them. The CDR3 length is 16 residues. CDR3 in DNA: TGTGCCAGCAGCCCTAGACTCGGCCAGGAGGAAAACATTCAGTACTTC. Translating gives CASSPRLGQEENIQYF.

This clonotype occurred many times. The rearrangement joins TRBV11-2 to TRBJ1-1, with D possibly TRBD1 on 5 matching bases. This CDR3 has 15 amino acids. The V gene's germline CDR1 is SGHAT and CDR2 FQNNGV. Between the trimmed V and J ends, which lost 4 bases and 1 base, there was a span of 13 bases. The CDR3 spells CASSSGHGPNTEAFF. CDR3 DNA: TGTGCCAGCAGCTCCGGACACGGACCGAACACTGAAGCTTTCTTT.

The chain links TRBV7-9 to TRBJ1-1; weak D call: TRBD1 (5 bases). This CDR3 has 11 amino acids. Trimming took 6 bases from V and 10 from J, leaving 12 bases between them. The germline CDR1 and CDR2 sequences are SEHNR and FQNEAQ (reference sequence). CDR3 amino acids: CASSHGGAAFF. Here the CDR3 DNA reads TGTGCCAGCAGTCACGGTGGGGCAGCTTTCTTT.

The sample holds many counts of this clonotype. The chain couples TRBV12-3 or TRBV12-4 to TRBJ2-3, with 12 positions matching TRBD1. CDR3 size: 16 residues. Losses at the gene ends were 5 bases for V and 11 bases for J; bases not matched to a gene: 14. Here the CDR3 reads CASSDRDRGPEGMQYF. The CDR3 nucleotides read TGTGCCAGCAGTGACCGGGACAGGGGGCCGGAAGGGATGCAGTATTTT.

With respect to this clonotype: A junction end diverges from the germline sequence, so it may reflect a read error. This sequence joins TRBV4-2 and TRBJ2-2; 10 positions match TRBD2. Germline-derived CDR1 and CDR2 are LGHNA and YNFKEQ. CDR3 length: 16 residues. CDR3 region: CAGRREREGRVGELFF. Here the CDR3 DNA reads TGTGCCGGCAGACGAGAGCGGGAGGGCCGGGTCGGGGAGCTGTTTTTT.